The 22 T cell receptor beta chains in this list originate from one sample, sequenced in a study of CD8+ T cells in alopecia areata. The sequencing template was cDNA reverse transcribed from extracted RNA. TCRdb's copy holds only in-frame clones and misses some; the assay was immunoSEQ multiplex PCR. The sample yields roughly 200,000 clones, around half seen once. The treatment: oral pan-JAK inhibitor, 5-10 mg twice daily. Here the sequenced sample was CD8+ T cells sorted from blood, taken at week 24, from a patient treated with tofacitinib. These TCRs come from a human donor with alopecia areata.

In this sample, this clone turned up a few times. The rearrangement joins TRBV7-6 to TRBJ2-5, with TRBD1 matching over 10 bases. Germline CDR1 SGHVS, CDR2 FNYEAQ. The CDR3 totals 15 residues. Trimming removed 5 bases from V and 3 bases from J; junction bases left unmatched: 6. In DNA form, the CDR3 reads TGTGCCAGCAGCCTGGGGGGGACAGGGGAAGAGACCCAGTACTTC. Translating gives CASSLGGTGEETQYF.

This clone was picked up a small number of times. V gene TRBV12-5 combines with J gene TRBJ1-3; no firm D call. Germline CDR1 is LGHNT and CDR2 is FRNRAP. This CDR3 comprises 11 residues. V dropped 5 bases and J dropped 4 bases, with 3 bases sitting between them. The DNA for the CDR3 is TGTGCTAGTGGTATCGGAAACACCATATATTTT. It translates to CASGIGNTIYF.

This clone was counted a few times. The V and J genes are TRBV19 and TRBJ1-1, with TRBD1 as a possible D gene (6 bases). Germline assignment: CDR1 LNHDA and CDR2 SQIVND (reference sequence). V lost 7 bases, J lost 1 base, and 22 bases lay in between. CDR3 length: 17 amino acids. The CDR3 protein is CASTSGRGENRNTEAFF. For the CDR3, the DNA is TGTGCCAGTACTTCCGGCAGGGGCGAAAATAGGAACACTGAAGCTTTCTTT.

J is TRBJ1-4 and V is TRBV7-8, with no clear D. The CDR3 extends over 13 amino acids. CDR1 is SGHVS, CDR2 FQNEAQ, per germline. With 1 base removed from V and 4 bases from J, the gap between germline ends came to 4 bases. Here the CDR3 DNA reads TGTGCCAGCAGCTTAGTACTTAATGAAAAACTGTTTTTT. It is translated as CASSLVLNEKLFF.

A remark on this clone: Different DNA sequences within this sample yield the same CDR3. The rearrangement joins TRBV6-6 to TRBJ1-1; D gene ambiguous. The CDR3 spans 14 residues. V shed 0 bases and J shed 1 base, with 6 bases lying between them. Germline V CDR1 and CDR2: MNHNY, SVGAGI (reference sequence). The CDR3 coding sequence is TGTGCCAGCAGTTACTCGGAGGGGAACACTGAAGCTTTCTTT. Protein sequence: CASSYSEGNTEAFF.

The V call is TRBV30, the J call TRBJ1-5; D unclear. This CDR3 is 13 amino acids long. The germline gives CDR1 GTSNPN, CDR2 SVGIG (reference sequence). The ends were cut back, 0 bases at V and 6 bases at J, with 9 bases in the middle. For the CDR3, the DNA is TGTGCCTGGAGTGTGGAGGGCGGTCAGCCCCAGCATTTT. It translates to CAWSVEGGQPQHF.

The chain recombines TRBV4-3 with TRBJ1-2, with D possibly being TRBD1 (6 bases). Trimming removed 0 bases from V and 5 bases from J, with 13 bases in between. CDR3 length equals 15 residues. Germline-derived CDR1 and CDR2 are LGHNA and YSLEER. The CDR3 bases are TGCGCCAGCAGCCAAGATCAGGGGCGAGGGTATGGCTACACCTTC. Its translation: CASSQDQGRGYGYTF.

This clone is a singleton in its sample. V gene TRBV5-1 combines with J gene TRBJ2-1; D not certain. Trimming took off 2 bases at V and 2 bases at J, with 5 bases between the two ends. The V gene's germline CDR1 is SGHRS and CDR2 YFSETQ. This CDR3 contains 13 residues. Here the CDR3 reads CASSFGTYNEQFF. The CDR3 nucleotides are TGCGCCAGCAGCTTTGGGACCTACAATGAGCAGTTCTTC.

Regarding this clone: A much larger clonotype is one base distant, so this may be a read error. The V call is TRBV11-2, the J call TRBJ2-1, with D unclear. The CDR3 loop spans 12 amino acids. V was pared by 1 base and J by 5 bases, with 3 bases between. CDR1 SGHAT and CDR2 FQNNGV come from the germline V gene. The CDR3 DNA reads TGTGCCAGCAGCTTAGGGAACAATGAGCAGTTCTTC. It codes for CASSLGNNEQFF.

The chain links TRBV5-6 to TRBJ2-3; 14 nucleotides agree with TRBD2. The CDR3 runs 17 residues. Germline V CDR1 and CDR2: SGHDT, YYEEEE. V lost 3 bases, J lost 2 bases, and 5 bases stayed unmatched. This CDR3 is CASSSGLAGGYTDTQYF. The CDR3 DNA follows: TGTGCCAGCAGCTCCGGACTAGCGGGGGGCTACACAGATACGCAGTATTTT.

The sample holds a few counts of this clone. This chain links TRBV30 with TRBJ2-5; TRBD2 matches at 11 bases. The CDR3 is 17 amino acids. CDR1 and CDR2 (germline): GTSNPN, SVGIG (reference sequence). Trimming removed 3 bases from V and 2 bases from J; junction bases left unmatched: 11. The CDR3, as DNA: TGTGCCTGGAGGGACCTTTGGACTAGCGGGCCACAAGAGACCCAGTACTTC. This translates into CAWRDLWTSGPQETQYF.

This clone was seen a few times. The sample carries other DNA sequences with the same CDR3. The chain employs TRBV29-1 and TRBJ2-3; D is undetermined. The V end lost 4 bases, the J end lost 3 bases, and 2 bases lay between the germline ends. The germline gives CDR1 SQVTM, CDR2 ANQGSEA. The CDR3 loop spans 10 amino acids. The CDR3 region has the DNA TGCAGCGTTGTAACAGATACGCAGTATTTT. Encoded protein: CSVVTDTQYF.

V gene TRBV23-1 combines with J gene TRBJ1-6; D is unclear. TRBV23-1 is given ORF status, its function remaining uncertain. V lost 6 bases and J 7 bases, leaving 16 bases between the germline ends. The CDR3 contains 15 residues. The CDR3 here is CASRITPKGNSPLHF. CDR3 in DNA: TGCGCCAGCAGGATAACACCAAAGGGCAATTCACCCCTCCACTTT.

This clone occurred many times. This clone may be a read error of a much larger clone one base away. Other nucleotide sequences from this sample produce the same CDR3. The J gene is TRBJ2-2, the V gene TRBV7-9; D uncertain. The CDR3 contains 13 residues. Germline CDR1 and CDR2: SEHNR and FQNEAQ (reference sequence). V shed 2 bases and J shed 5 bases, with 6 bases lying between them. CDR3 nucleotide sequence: TGTGCCAGCAGCTTAATCGGGACCGGGGAGCTGTTTTTT. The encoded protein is CASSLIGTGELFF.

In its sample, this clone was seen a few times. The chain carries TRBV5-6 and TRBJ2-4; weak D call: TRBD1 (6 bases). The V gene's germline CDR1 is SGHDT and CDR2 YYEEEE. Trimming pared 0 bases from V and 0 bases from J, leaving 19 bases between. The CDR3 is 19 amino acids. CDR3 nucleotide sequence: TGTGCCAGCAGCTTGGCCCATGGGGGCCCCCTACTAGCCAAAAACATTCAGTACTTC. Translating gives CASSLAHGGPLLAKNIQYF.

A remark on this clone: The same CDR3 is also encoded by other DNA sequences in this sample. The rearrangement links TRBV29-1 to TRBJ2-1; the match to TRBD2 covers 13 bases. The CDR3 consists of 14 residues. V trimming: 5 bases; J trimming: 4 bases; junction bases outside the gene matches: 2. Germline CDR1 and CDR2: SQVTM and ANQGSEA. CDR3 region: CSVRLAGGYNEQFF. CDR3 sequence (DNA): TGCAGCGTTCGACTAGCGGGGGGTTACAATGAGCAGTTCTTC.

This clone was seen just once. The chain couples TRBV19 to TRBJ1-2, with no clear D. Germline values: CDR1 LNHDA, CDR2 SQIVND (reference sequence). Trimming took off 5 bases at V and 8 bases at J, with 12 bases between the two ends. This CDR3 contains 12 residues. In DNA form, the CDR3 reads TGTGCCAGTAGTTCCCTTGGAGGGGGCTACACCTTC. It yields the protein CASSSLGGGYTF.

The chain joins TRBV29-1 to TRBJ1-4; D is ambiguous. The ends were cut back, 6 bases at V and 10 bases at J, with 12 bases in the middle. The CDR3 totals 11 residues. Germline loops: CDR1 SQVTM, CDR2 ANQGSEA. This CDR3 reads CSVPGQGKLFF. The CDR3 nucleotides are TGCAGCGTCCCCGGGCAAGGAAAACTGTTTTTT.

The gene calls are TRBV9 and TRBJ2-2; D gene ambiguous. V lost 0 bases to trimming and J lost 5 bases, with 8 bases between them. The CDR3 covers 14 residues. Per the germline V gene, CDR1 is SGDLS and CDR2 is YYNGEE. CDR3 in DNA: TGTGCCAGCAGCGTAGAGCTTGTGACCGGGGAGCTGTTTTTT. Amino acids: CASSVELVTGELFF. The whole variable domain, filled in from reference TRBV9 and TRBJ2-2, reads DSGVTQTPKHLITATGQRVTLRCSPRSGDLSVYWYQQSLDQGLQFLIQYYNGEERAKGNILERFSAQQFPDLHSELNLSSLELGDSALYFCASSVELVTGELFFGEGSRLTVL.

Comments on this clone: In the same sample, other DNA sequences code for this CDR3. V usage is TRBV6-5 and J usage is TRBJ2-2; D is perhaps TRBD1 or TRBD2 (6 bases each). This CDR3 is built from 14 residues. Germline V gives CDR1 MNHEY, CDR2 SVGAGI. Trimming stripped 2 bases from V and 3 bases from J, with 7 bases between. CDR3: CASSYRGDTGELFF. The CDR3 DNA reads TGTGCCAGCAGTTACAGGGGGGACACCGGGGAGCTGTTTTTT.

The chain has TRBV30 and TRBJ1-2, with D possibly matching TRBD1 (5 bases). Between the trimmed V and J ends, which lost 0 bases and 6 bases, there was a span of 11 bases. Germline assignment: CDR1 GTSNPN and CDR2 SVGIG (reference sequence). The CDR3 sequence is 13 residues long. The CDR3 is CAWSVLLRDGYTF. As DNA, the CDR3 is TGTGCCTGGAGTGTACTTCTCAGGGATGGCTACACCTTC.

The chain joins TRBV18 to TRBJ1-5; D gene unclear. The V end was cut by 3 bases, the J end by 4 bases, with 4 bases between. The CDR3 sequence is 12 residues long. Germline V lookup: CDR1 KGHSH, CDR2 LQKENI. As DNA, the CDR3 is TGTGCCAGCTCACCGGGGAATCAGCCCCAGCATTTT. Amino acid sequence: CASSPGNQPQHF.